The 30 T cell receptor beta chains presented below share a single source sample, sequenced in a study of shared clonotypes between healthy human individuals. Sequencing used immunoSEQ multiplex PCR; TCRdb keeps in-frame clones, though not all of them. The profile shows approximately 1.4 million clones, around 98% of them singletons. Material for sequencing was naive CD4+ T cells sorted from blood. Subset specified: CD45RA+ positively selected. These receptors all come from a man aged 30 to 45 in good health.

V and J are TRBV6-4 and TRBJ2-2; 8 bases are a match to TRBD2. V trimming: 6 bases; J trimming: 7 bases; junction bases outside the gene matches: 10. This CDR3 region has 15 residues. The germline gives CDR1 MRHNA, CDR2 SNTAGT. CDR3 protein: CASRGLARWNGELFF. CDR3 bases: TGTGCCAGCAGAGGACTAGCCCGATGGAACGGGGAGCTGTTTTTT.

The rearrangement joins TRBV18 to TRBJ1-3; possible D gene TRBD1, 6 bases. Deletions cut 2 bases from V and 2 bases from J, with 7 bases between. From germline, CDR1 is KGHSH and CDR2 LQKENI. This CDR3 comprises 14 residues. CDR3 DNA: TGTGCCAGCTCACCAGGACAGCCTGGAAACACCATATATTTT. It encodes CASSPGQPGNTIYF.

A note on this clone: A junction boundary mismatches the germline segment, possibly from a read error. Other DNA sequences from this sample encode an identical CDR3 as well. The genes are TRBV5-1 and TRBJ2-1, with D maybe TRBD2 (5 bases). Germline V gene sequence: CDR1 SGHRS, CDR2 YFSETQ. There are 16 residues in the CDR3. CDR3 loop: CASSSRSPGMGNEQFF. The CDR3, as DNA: TGCGCTAGCAGCTCCCGGTCCCCCGGGATGGGCAATGAGCAGTTCTTC.

This chain connects TRBV18 to TRBJ1-4; tentatively, D is TRBD1 (6 bases). The CDR3 covers 14 residues. From germline, CDR1 is KGHSH and CDR2 LQKENI. V was trimmed by 0 bases and J by 7 bases, leaving 9 bases between them. CDR3 amino acids: CASSPPTGSEKLFF. CDR3 in DNA: TGTGCCAGCTCACCACCCACAGGGAGTGAAAAACTGTTTTTT.

The CDR3 sequence is CASSRGQVNTGELFF. For the CDR3, the DNA is TGTGCCAGCAGCCGCGGACAGGTCAACACCGGGGAGCTGTTTTTT. The V and J genes are TRBV7-9 and TRBJ2-2; 7 bases fit TRBD1. Germline loops: CDR1 SEHNR, CDR2 FQNEAQ (reference sequence). The CDR3 loop spans 15 amino acids. Germline trimming cut 5 bases from V and 2 bases from J; bases unmatched to any gene: 5.

The V call is TRBV2, the J call TRBJ1-1, with no clear D. CDR1 SNHLY and CDR2 FYNNEI come from the germline V gene. CDR3 size: 14 residues. V dropped 3 bases and J dropped 1 base, with 9 bases sitting between them. This chain's CDR3 is CASSEAVQNTEAFF. CDR3 nucleotide sequence: TGTGCCAGCAGTGAGGCCGTCCAGAACACTGAAGCTTTCTTT.

CDR3 in amino acids: CATSRDYQSHEQFF. The CDR3 DNA reads TGTGCCACCAGCAGAGATTATCAGTCGCATGAGCAGTTCTTC. The chain recombines TRBV15 with TRBJ2-1; D uncertain. The CDR3 length is 14 residues. Germline lookup yields CDR1 LNHNV and CDR2 YYDKDF (reference sequence). Between the trimmed V and J ends, which lost 0 bases and 8 bases, there was a span of 11 bases.

In its sample, this clone was seen a few times. The V gene is TRBV7-6, the J gene TRBJ1-1, with D perhaps TRBD1 (5 bases). The CDR3 runs to 13 residues. The germline V and J ends were trimmed by 3 bases and 1 base, with 6 bases remaining between them. Per germline, CDR1 SGHVS and CDR2 FNYEAQ. CDR3 protein: CASSFQGNTEAFF. In DNA, the CDR3 is TGTGCCAGCAGCTTCCAGGGGAACACTGAAGCTTTCTTT.

The rearrangement links TRBV4-2 to TRBJ2-1; 10 nucleotides align to TRBD2. CDR3 length equals 15 residues. The germline CDR1 and CDR2 sequences are LGHNA and YNFKEQ. With V trimmed by 5 bases and J by 8 bases, 9 bases remained unmatched. CDR3: CASSRVPSGRDEQFF. The CDR3, as DNA: TGTGCCAGCAGCAGGGTCCCCAGCGGGAGGGATGAGCAGTTCTTC.

This sequence joins TRBV5-5 and TRBJ2-2, with TRBD1 matching over 9 bases. The CDR3 covers 15 residues. J lost 5 bases, V lost 0 bases, and 2 bases had no gene match. CDR1 and CDR2 (germline): SGHKS, YYEKEE (reference sequence). CDR3 loop: CASSLGQGVTGELFF. DNA of the CDR3: TGTGCCAGCAGCTTGGGACAGGGGGTGACCGGGGAGCTGTTTTTT.

The chain combines TRBV7-6 with TRBJ2-6, with 9 bases that match TRBD1. The CDR3 has 18 residues. Germline V gene sequence: CDR1 SGHVS, CDR2 FNYEAQ. With V trimmed by 0 bases and J by 0 bases, 3 bases remained unmatched. Written as DNA, the CDR3 is TGTGCCAGCAGCTTAGCCGGGACAGGGATCTCTGGGGCCAACGTCCTGACTTTC. This codes for CASSLAGTGISGANVLTF.

This chain uses TRBV10-3 with TRBJ2-3; the match to TRBD2 covers 7 bases. Germline trimming cut 4 bases from V and 0 bases from J; bases unmatched to any gene: 1. The CDR3 consists of 14 residues. Germline values: CDR1 ENHRY, CDR2 SYGVKD. For the CDR3, the DNA is TGTGCCATCAGTGCGGGGGGTAGCACAGATACGCAGTATTTT. Translating it yields CAISAGGSTDTQYF.

The gene calls are TRBV10-3 and TRBJ1-2, with 8 bases lining up with TRBD1. Germline-derived CDR1 and CDR2 are ENHRY and SYGVKD. This CDR3 has 12 residues. V lost 7 bases to trimming and J lost 5 bases; unmatched junction nucleotides: 3. CDR3 DNA: TGTGCCATCACTGACAGGGGATATGGCTACACCTTC. Amino acids: CAITDRGYGYTF.

The rearrangement joins TRBV4-1 to TRBJ1-2; no reliable D call. Germline lookup yields CDR1 MGHRA and CDR2 YSYEKL. This CDR3 region has 17 residues. V lost 4 bases, J lost 5 bases, and 23 bases lay in between. The CDR3 bases are TGCGCCAGCAGCCGAAGATCGGGCCCGATTGGAGGTTATGGCTACACCTTC. Its protein is CASSRRSGPIGGYGYTF.

This clone was seen only once. The V gene is TRBV11-3, the J gene TRBJ2-5; 8 nucleotides align to TRBD1. This CDR3 spans 14 amino acids. The germline V gene encodes CDR1 SGHNT and CDR2 YENEEA. Germline trimming cut 5 bases from V and 2 bases from J; bases unmatched to any gene: 4. The DNA of the CDR3 is TGTGCCAGCAGCCTAGGGACAGGTCAAGAGACCCAGTACTTC. This gives the protein CASSLGTGQETQYF.

The chain carries TRBV29-1 and TRBJ1-5; a possible D gene is TRBD1 (5 bases). There are 13 residues in the CDR3. V lost 6 bases to trimming and J lost 7 bases, with 16 bases between them. CDR1 and CDR2 from the germline V gene are SQVTM and ANQGSEA. CDR3 bases: TGCAGCGTATCCGGGGCAACCCGCCAGCCCCAGCATTTT. Its translation: CSVSGATRQPQHF.

The chain is built from TRBV7-2 and TRBJ1-1; 7 bases align to TRBD1. The trim removed 8 bases at V and 0 bases at J, leaving 6 bases unmatched. The germline gives CDR1 SGHTA, CDR2 FQGNSA. The CDR3 extends over 14 amino acids. CDR3 in amino acids: CASLLQGMNTEAFF. For the CDR3, the DNA is TGTGCCAGCTTACTACAGGGGATGAACACTGAAGCTTTCTTT.

The chain employs TRBV15 and TRBJ2-7; tentative D call: TRBD1 (5 bases). Trimming removed 0 bases from V and 6 bases from J, with 18 bases in between. Germline CDR1 is LNHNV and CDR2 is YYDKDF (reference sequence). The CDR3 runs 16 residues. CDR3 protein: CATSRDLNRGLSEQYF. In nucleotides, the CDR3 is TGTGCCACCAGCAGAGATCTGAATAGGGGCCTAAGCGAGCAGTACTTC.

The chain recombines TRBV27 with TRBJ2-2; D remains unclear. Germline CDR1 is MNHEY and CDR2 is SMNVEV (reference sequence). The CDR3 is made up of 13 amino acids. Trimming pared 8 bases from V and 2 bases from J, leaving 9 bases between. CDR3 sequence: CASRLSNTGELFF. As DNA, the CDR3 is TGTGCCAGCCGACTGTCCAACACCGGGGAGCTGTTTTTT.

For this clone: In the same sample, other DNA sequences code for this CDR3. The V and J genes are TRBV29-1 and TRBJ1-5; the D gene is possibly TRBD1 (6 bases). Per the germline V gene, CDR1 is SQVTM and CDR2 is ANQGSEA. The V and J ends lost 4 bases and 6 bases respectively, with 13 bases between them. The length of the CDR3 is 13 residues. The CDR3 here is CSVGRGGGQPQHF. CDR3 bases: TGCAGCGTTGGTCGAGGGGGAGGTCAGCCCCAGCATTTT.

Comments on this clone: This same CDR3 is encoded by further DNA sequences in the sample. The DNA of the CDR3 is TGCGCCAGCAGCCTCGGGACTAGCGGCTCCTACAATGAGCAGTTCTTC. The encoded protein is CASSLGTSGSYNEQFF. The chain employs TRBV5-1 and TRBJ2-1; 11 bases are shared with TRBD2. The germline gives CDR1 SGHRS, CDR2 YFSETQ. This CDR3 is built from 16 residues. After removal of 4 bases from V and 0 bases from J, the junction contained 3 bases not matched to a gene.

The V call is TRBV6-5, the J call TRBJ2-1; D gene ambiguous. V gave up 2 bases and J gave up 7 bases, with 12 bases separating them. The CDR3 extends over 14 amino acids. Germline V gene sequence: CDR1 MNHEY, CDR2 SVGAGI. CDR3 DNA: TGTGCCAGCAGTTACGCTCCCTGGGGTAATGAGCAGTTCTTC. It codes for CASSYAPWGNEQFF.

The chain uses TRBV12-5 and TRBJ2-7; 7 bases agree with TRBD2. Looked up from germline, CDR1 is LGHNT and CDR2 is FRNRAP. Trimming cost V 2 bases and J 2 bases; bases outside gene matches: 15. The CDR3 has 18 amino acids. In nucleotides, the CDR3 is TGTGCTAGTGGTTTGCCCCCCCCACTAGCGTCTTTAACCTACGAGCAGTACTTC. Encoded protein: CASGLPPPLASLTYEQYF.

The genes are TRBV18 and TRBJ2-4; 11 bases align to TRBD2. Losses at the gene ends were 6 bases for V and 8 bases for J; bases not matched to a gene: 12. This CDR3 spans 16 amino acids. The V gene's germline CDR1 is KGHSH and CDR2 LQKENI. Written as DNA, the CDR3 is TGTGCCAGCTCGCCTCTAGCGGGAGGCCTGAGGTACATTCAGTACTTC. Amino acid sequence: CASSPLAGGLRYIQYF.

This chain links TRBV7-2 with TRBJ2-1; 14 bases match TRBD2. The V gene's germline CDR1 is SGHTA and CDR2 FQGNSA. The V and J ends lost 3 bases and 14 bases, in that order; junction bases with no gene match: 6. This CDR3 has 14 amino acids. The CDR3 spells CASSLRLAGGPEFF. Written as DNA, the CDR3 is TGTGCCAGCAGCTTGAGACTAGCGGGAGGGCCAGAGTTCTTC.

J is TRBJ1-1 and V is TRBV30, with D maybe TRBD1 (5 bases). CDR3 length: 13 residues. With 2 bases removed from V and 4 bases from J, the gap between germline ends came to 11 bases. Germline CDR1 is GTSNPN and CDR2 is SVGIG (reference sequence). The CDR3 bases are TGTGCCTGGAGTCCGCAGGGACCCACTGAAGCTTTCTTT. Its protein is CAWSPQGPTEAFF.

This chain links TRBV7-2 with TRBJ1-1; no clear D. Germline V CDR1 and CDR2: SGHTA, FQGNSA. Trimming removed 2 bases from V and 3 bases from J, with 16 bases in between. The CDR3 consists of 16 residues. The CDR3 nucleotides read TGTGCCAGCAGCTTATGGCGGAGCGCCTTAGACACTGAAGCTTTCTTT. Its translation: CASSLWRSALDTEAFF.

The chain links TRBV7-2 to TRBJ2-7; TRBD2 matches 12 bases. Germline CDR1 reads SGHTA; CDR2 reads FQGNSA. The junction had 7 bases not matched to a gene; V was cut back by 3 bases and J by 7 bases. The CDR3 runs to 15 residues. CDR3 DNA: TGTGCCAGCAGCTTGGGACTAGCGGGCCCCTTGGAGCAGTACTTC. Its translation is CASSLGLAGPLEQYF.

This clone came up once. The rearrangement links TRBV11-3 to TRBJ2-7, with 12 bases identical to TRBD2. The V and J ends lost 4 bases and 6 bases, in that order; junction bases with no gene match: 4. Germline CDR1 is SGHNT and CDR2 is YENEEA. CDR3 length: 14 residues. The CDR3 region is CASSSGTSGSEQYF. The CDR3 bases are TGTGCCAGCAGCTCTGGGACTAGCGGGTCCGAGCAGTACTTC.

The chain employs TRBV9 and TRBJ2-7; D perhaps matches TRBD1 (5 bases). Germline values: CDR1 SGDLS, CDR2 YYNGEE. Trimming took 4 bases from V and 4 from J, leaving 18 bases between them. The CDR3 is 15 amino acids. CDR3 sequence (DNA): TGTGCCAGCAGCTCCGGAAGCAGGGCCCATTACGAGCAGTACTTC. Its translation is CASSSGSRAHYEQYF.